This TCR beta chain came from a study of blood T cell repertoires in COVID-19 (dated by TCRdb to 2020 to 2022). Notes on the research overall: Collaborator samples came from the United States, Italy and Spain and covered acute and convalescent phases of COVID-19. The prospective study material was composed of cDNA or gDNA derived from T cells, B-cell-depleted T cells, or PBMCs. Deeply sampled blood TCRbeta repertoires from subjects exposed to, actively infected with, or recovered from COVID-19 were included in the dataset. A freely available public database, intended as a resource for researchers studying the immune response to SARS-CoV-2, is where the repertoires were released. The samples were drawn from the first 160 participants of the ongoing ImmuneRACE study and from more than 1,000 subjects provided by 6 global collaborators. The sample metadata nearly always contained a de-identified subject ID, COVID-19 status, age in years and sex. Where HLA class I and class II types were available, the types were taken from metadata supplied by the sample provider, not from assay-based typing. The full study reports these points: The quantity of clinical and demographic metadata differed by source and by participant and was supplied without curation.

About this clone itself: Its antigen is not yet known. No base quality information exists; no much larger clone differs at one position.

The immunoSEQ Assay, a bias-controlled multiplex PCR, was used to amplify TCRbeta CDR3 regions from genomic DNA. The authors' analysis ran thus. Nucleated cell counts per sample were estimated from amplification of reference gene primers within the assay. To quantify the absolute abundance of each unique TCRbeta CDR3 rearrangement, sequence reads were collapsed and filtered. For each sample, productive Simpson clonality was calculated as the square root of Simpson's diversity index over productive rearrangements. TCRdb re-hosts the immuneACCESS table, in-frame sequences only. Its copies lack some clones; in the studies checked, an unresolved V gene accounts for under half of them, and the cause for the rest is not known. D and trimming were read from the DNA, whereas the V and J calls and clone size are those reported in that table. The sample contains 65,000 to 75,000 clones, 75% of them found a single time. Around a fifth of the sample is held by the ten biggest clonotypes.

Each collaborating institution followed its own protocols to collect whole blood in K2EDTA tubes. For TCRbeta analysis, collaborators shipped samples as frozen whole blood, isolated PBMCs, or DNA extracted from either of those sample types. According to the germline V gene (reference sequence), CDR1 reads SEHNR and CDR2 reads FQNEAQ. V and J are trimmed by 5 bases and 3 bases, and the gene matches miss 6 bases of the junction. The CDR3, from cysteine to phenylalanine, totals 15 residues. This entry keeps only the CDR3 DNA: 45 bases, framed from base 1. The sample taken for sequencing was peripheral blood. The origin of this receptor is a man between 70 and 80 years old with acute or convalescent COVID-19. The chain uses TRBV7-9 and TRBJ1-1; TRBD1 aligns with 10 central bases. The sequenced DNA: TGTGCCAGCAGCCGACGACAGGGGGCCGACACTGAAGCTTTCTTT. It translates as CASSRRQGADTEAFF.